These T cell receptor beta chains were read from a single sample in a study of blood T cells in healthy people across ages. From the 5' RACE reads, TCRdb called clonotypes with MiXCR, one entry per CDR3 protein. The table records around 1,500,000 distinct CDR3 sequences, roughly 27% of them present only once. Material for sequencing was blood. The source of these receptors is a young woman in good health. Both conserved end residues are trimmed from each CDR3. Fields, in order: V gene, J gene, CDR3 protein.

>TRBV20-1|TRBJ2-3
SARYLPGRLPIWDTQY
>TRBV4-3|TRBJ2-3
ASSQDLRGGDTQY
>TRBV7-9|TRBJ1-5
ASSQFGQGTQPQH
>TRBV20-1|TRBJ1-2
SAPKGGSYGYT
>TRBV12-3/TRBV12-4|TRBJ1-2
ASSWGGHGYT
>TRBV2|TRBJ1-6
ASRETGAGFTLH
>TRBV20-1|TRBJ2-7
SASPGTGSYEQY
>TRBV19|TRBJ2-3
ASSIGVGQGGDTQY
>TRBV20-1|TRBJ2-6
SAREASGANVLT
>TRBV29-1|TRBJ2-7
SVAGLAPNYEQY
>TRBV5-1|TRBJ1-1
ASSLDQQLTEAF
>TRBV20-1|TRBJ2-3
SARGLAGPSSDTQY
>TRBV28|TRBJ2-1
ASKNPGADEQF
>TRBV12-3/TRBV12-4|TRBJ1-1
ASSPGGFGEAF
>TRBV5-1|TRBJ2-7
ASSPTIPGLAAYEQY
>TRBV5-1|TRBJ2-2
ASSSLQSPGELF
>TRBV10-1|TRBJ2-5
ASSESTSQETQY
>TRBV5-1|TRBJ2-3
ASRSGTLSTDTQY
>TRBV20-1|TRBJ2-7
SAGTGVYEQY
>TRBV12-3/TRBV12-4|TRBJ2-5
ASSLSGTRETQY
>TRBV3-1|TRBJ2-1
ASSQDASPYNEQF
>TRBV5-5|TRBJ2-1
ASSLGAGVDYNEQF
>TRBV27|TRBJ1-5
ASRLSGGGQPQH
>TRBV20-1|TRBJ2-7
SATRGPFEQY
>TRBV18|-
VSSAGASGTQETQY
>TRBV5-1|TRBJ2-3
ASSLQPSGGTDTQY
>TRBV5-1|TRBJ2-3
ASSSTGWPDTQY
>TRBV5-1|TRBJ2-3
ASSPTSGINTDTQY
>TRBV12-3/TRBV12-4|TRBJ2-1
ASTDTSYNEQF